The 6 T cell receptor beta chains in this list originate from one sample, sequenced in a study of T cell repertoires in cytomegalovirus infection. TCRdb re-called the reads through MiXCR, storing one row per CDR3 protein. The sample consists of around 320,000 distinct CDR3 sequences, roughly 9.5% of them appearing once. The sample taken for sequencing was PBMCs. These receptors were collected from a human donor in good health (CMV status not recorded). Some clones in this sample may be carry-over from other donors' samples.

This clonotype was seen ten or more times. The DNA for the CDR3 is TGTGCCAGCAGCCCTCAATGCCTAATAAATACTTATAGCAATCAGCCCCAGCATTTT. Protein product: CASSPQCLINTYSNQPQHF. V gene TRBV7-3 combines with J gene TRBJ1-5; D is ambiguous. Germline V gene data show CDR1 as SGHTA and CDR2 as FQGTGA. The CDR3 is 19 amino acids. V shed 5 bases and J shed 0 bases, with 23 bases lying between them.

The chain links TRBV12-3 or TRBV12-4 to TRBJ1-1, with D tentatively TRBD1 (5 bases). V was clipped by 6 bases and J by 4 bases, with 15 bases between them. The CDR3 is 14 amino acids. The CDR3 region is CASSPPGRLTEAFF. The CDR3 bases are TGTGCCAGCAGCCCTCCGGGACGTCTCACTGAAGCTTTCTTT.

This clonotype was counted only a few times. The chain joins TRBV27 to TRBJ2-3, with TRBD2 as a possible D gene (5 bases). The germline CDR1 and CDR2 sequences are MNHEY and SMNVEV (reference sequence). Trimming stripped 5 bases from V and 2 bases from J, with 20 bases between. This CDR3 spans 17 amino acids. CDR3: CASSPPPSGAYTDTQYF. The CDR3 coding sequence is TGTGCCAGCAGTCCCCCCCCCAGCGGAGCTTACACAGATACGCAGTATTTT.

This chain links TRBV29-1 with TRBJ2-4; 8 nucleotides match TRBD2. The CDR3 totals 17 residues. Per the germline V gene, CDR1 is SQVTM and CDR2 is ANQGSEA. V shed 7 bases, J shed 0 bases, and the junction held 14 bases outside the gene matches. For the CDR3, the DNA is TGCAGCGCCGAAGAGCAAGCGGGGGTCCTAGCCAAAAACATTCAGTACTTC. Translation: CSAEEQAGVLAKNIQYF.

This clonotype was seen a few times. The chain joins TRBV5-1 to TRBJ2-1, with 8 positions matching TRBD2. This CDR3 has 15 residues. V lost 4 bases, J lost 5 bases, and 8 bases stayed unmatched. Germline values: CDR1 SGHRS, CDR2 YFSETQ. The CDR3 loop reads CASSPRGGLNNEQFF. The DNA of the CDR3 is TGCGCCAGCAGCCCCCGGGGGGGGCTAAACAATGAGCAGTTCTTC.

The chain uses TRBV6-2 or TRBV6-3 and TRBJ2-7; D perhaps matches TRBD2 (8 bases). V was cut by 6 bases and J by 8 bases, with 26 bases left in between. Looked up from germline, CDR1 is MNHEY and CDR2 is SVGEGT. The CDR3 runs to 16 residues. CDR3 nucleotide sequence: TGTGCCAGCAGATCGGGAGGGGGCGGTGGAGGCGTCAAGCAGTACTTC. This encodes CASRSGGGGGGVKQYF.